A single T cell receptor (beta chain) is shown here with its context. The antigen remains unidentified. This entry is derived from a study of cytomegalovirus exposure and HLA in healthy donors. Study information: Researchers found that roughly 77% of 350 to 500 genotyped donors fell within the Caucasian-associated ancestry cluster.

Whole-study findings and limits: Altogether, 170 or so TCR beta chains were recorded as cytomegalovirus-associated.

Both 60 Vbeta primers and 13 Jbeta primers went into the PCR. Here immunoSEQ multiplex PCR was the method, and the copy in TCRdb shows in-frame clones only, minus some. The table has 110,000 to 150,000 clones, roughly 76% seen once. There are 17 residues in the CDR3. Per the germline V gene, CDR1 is MGHRA and CDR2 is YSYEKL. The V and J ends lost 4 bases and 2 bases, in that order; junction bases with no gene match: 6. The receptor's source is a female donor in good health and CMV-seronegative. Sequenced input: PBMCs. The rearrangement uses TRBV4-1 and TRBJ2-3; 13 positions match TRBD2. The CDR3: CASSRLGLAGNTDTQYF. The CDR3 region has the DNA TGCGCCAGCAGCCGCCTGGGACTAGCGGGAAACACAGATACGCAGTATTTT.